The T cell receptor (beta chain) described here comes from a study of PD-L1 blockade in urothelial cancer. Study-wide background: Individuals in the cohort had been given 0 to 3 earlier chemotherapy regimens. A median approximately 140,000 T cells were found in blood samples.

Sample time point: pretreatment peripheral blood. In germline, CDR1 is SGHNT, CDR2 YYREEE (reference sequence). The CDR3 extends over 15 amino acids. V was shortened by 4 bases and J by 4 bases, with 14 bases between the two germline ends. Assay: immunoSEQ multiplex PCR; the TCRdb copy retains only in-frame clones and omits some. The repertoire includes approximately 90,000 clones, over 75% of them detected once, and around an eighth sits in the top ten. The rearrangement links TRBV5-4 to TRBJ1-4; tentatively, D is TRBD1 (5 bases). The starting material was PBMCs, obtained around atezolizumab (anti-PD-L1) treatment. This TCR was recovered from a man in his sixties with urothelial cancer. CDR3 sequence: CASSVRGGGNEKLFF. CDR3 nucleotide sequence: TGTGCCAGCAGCGTACGCGGGGGGGGTAATGAAAAACTGTTTTTT.